The clone carrying this TCR beta chain was detected once. Its antigen is still unknown. Using immunoSEQ multiplex PCR, the repertoire was profiled, and TCRdb retains in-frame clones only, with some absent. The table lists approximately 150,000 clones, roughly 90% of them singletons. The data were obtained in a study of T cell responses to AZD1222 COVID-19 vaccine. Study-wide results and limits: Donor demographics were predominantly white British with a female majority; clonal diversity may be underestimated. Close to half of spike-specific TCRs reportedly recognize unmutated variant regions. Repertoires were sampled only after the peak T cell response. Baseline serology detected seropositivity in only six AZD1222 recipients.

With 2 bases removed from V and 10 bases from J, the gap between germline ends came to 15 bases. The CDR3 has 14 amino acids. Germline V gene data show CDR1 as MNHEY and CDR2 as SVGAGI. The clonotype comes from an adult who received the AZD1222 COVID-19 vaccine. Sequencing used peripheral blood, obtained 28 days after the second AZD1222 dose. This chain connects TRBV6-5 to TRBJ2-1; the D gene could be TRBD1 or TRBD2 (5 bases each). As DNA, the CDR3 is TGTGCCAGCAGTTACGGGGGAACCCGAGGGGAGCAGTTCTTC. Translating gives CASSYGGTRGEQFF.